One and the same sample provided the 12 T cell receptor beta chains below, sequenced in a study of shared clonotypes between healthy human individuals. Repertoires were generated with immunoSEQ multiplex PCR, while TCRdb's copy carries only in-frame clones and drops some. The sample lists about 2.4 million clones, approximately 92% occurring once. The specimen sequenced was naive CD4+ T cells sorted from blood. Subset of the sample: CD45RA+ positively selected. These TCRs come from a man aged 18 to 30 in good health.

On this clone: Other DNA sequences from this sample encode an identical CDR3 as well. The chain joins TRBV19 to TRBJ2-5; weak D call: TRBD1 (6 bases). The CDR3 length is 13 residues. Trimming removed 5 bases from V and 4 bases from J, with 11 bases in between. Looked up from germline, CDR1 is LNHDA and CDR2 is SQIVND (reference sequence). CDR3 in DNA: TGTGCCAGTAGTTTACAGGGTGGAGAGACCCAGTACTTC. Translated: CASSLQGGETQYF.

The CDR3 sequence: CATSRALSVGSWSSYNEQFF. The CDR3 DNA reads as TGTGCCACCAGCAGAGCCCTTTCGGTCGGGTCCTGGAGCTCCTACAATGAGCAGTTCTTC. The V gene is TRBV15, the J gene TRBJ2-1; D gene ambiguous. CDR1 is LNHNV, CDR2 YYDKDF, per germline (reference sequence). The V end lost 1 base, the J end lost 0 bases, and 22 bases lay between the germline ends. This CDR3 is built from 20 residues.

The V and J genes are TRBV5-1 and TRBJ1-1; weak D call: TRBD1 (6 bases). Germline CDR1 SGHRS, CDR2 YFSETQ. The V and J ends lost 4 bases and 2 bases respectively, with 12 bases between them. The CDR3 has 14 amino acids. CDR3 in amino acids: CASSARTANTEAFF. The DNA for the CDR3 is TGCGCCAGCAGCGCCAGGACAGCTAACACTGAAGCTTTCTTT.

The J gene is TRBJ2-2, the V gene TRBV30; 9 bases align to TRBD2. The germline V gene encodes CDR1 GTSNPN and CDR2 SVGIG (reference sequence). J lost 4 bases, V lost 4 bases, and 7 bases had no gene match. The CDR3 sequence is 15 residues long. CDR3 region: CAWTPRGRATGELFF. The CDR3 nucleotides read TGTGCCTGGACCCCTCGCGGGAGGGCCACCGGGGAGCTGTTTTTT.

The CDR3 bases are TGTGCCAGCTCACCACCGGGGACAGAGGGCACTGAAGCTTTCTTT. Its protein is CASSPPGTEGTEAFF. V is TRBV18 and J is TRBJ1-1; 7 bases are shared with TRBD1. J was trimmed by 4 bases and V by 0 bases; bases with no gene match: 5. This CDR3 contains 15 residues. Germline V CDR1 and CDR2: KGHSH, LQKENI.

This sequence joins TRBV25-1 and TRBJ1-6; D remains unclear. Germline lookup yields CDR1 MGHDK and CDR2 SYGVNS. The V and J ends lost 11 bases and 11 bases respectively, with 22 bases between them. The CDR3 totals 14 residues. This chain's CDR3 is CAADWPLGFPPLHF. The CDR3 DNA is TGTGCCGCAGACTGGCCACTGGGGTTCCCACCCCTCCACTTT.

The chain combines TRBV28 with TRBJ2-1, with 9 bases matching TRBD2. V trimming: 6 bases; J trimming: 15 bases; junction bases outside the gene matches: 12. The CDR3 has 13 residues. Germline loops: CDR1 MDHEN, CDR2 SYDVKM. The CDR3, as DNA: TGTGCCAGCAGGGTAGCGGGGGCAGGCTTGGGGTTCTTC. Amino acid sequence: CASRVAGAGLGFF.

The chain recombines TRBV21-1 with TRBJ1-6. TRBV21-1 is annotated as a pseudogene. CDR3 length equals 19 residues. In DNA form, the CDR3 reads TGTGCCAGCAGCAAAGGATTCCCTCCCCGGGGTTACGATAGTTCACCCCTCCACTTT. This sequence encodes CASSKGFPPRGYDSSPLHF.

V is TRBV6-5 and J is TRBJ2-7; TRBD2 aligns across 14 bases. The CDR3 extends over 15 amino acids. The V segment lost 2 bases and the J segment 5 bases; nucleotides outside the gene matches: 2. CDR1 and CDR2 (germline): MNHEY, SVGAGI. The CDR3 spells CASSYQGLAGDEQYF. The CDR3 nucleotides read TGTGCCAGCAGTTACCAGGGACTAGCGGGAGACGAGCAGTACTTC.

In this sample, this clone turned up once. V gene TRBV6-5 combines with J gene TRBJ1-2; D not resolved. The CDR3 length is 14 residues. Trimming took off 6 bases at V and 0 bases at J, with 11 bases between the two ends. In germline, CDR1 is MNHEY, CDR2 SVGAGI. DNA for the CDR3: TGTGCCAGCAGACGCAGTACTACTAACTATGGCTACACCTTC. Its protein product is CASRRSTTNYGYTF.

The chain is built from TRBV18 and TRBJ2-7, with D unresolved. V lost 0 bases, J lost 3 bases, and 12 bases lay in between. This CDR3 region has 15 residues. CDR1 is KGHSH, CDR2 LQKENI, per germline. Written as DNA, the CDR3 is TGTGCCAGCTCACCACCGTTTGACACTATCTACGAGCAGTACTTC. Amino acid sequence: CASSPPFDTIYEQYF.

This clone came up once. Other DNA sequences within the sample encode an identical CDR3. The chain links TRBV28 to TRBJ2-5; D call uncertain. Germline-derived CDR1 and CDR2 are MDHEN and SYDVKM. The V end was cut by 3 bases, the J end by 5 bases, with 4 bases between. This CDR3 is built from 11 residues. CDR3 in DNA: TGTGCCAGCAGTTTGAGGGAGACCCAGTACTTC. This sequence encodes CASSLRETQYF.